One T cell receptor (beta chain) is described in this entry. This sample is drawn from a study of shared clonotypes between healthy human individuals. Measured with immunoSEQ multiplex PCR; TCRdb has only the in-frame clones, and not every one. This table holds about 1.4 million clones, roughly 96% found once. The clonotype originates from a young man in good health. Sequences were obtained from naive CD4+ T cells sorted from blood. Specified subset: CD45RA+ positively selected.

The DNA for the CDR3 is TGCAGTGGGGGTGGGTGGGATGAGCAGTTCTTC. It codes for CSGGGWDEQFF. The chain links TRBV20-1 to TRBJ2-1, with D unclear. Germline assignment: CDR1 DFQATT and CDR2 SNEGSKA (reference sequence). The CDR3 contains 11 residues. Trimming took 7 bases from V and 8 from J, leaving 12 bases between them.